Below, one T cell receptor (beta chain) is given with its context. The target antigen is unknown. The data originate from a study of molecular identifiers for immune sequencing clone quantification. This CDR3 contains 13 residues. The germline V gene encodes CDR1 MNHEY and CDR2 SVGEGT. The ends lost 7 bases at V and 3 bases at J; junction bases unmatched: 4. Overall study findings and caveats: Detectable among approximately 1 million naive cells, according to reports, was Jurkat TCR RNA spiked in from one cell.

Each CDR3 protein is one row after TCRdb ran MiXCR on the PCR reads. The table includes 490,000 or so distinct CDR3 sequences, over 20% detected once. The J gene is TRBJ2-5, the V gene TRBV6-2 or TRBV6-3, with 8 bases matching TRBD2. Material: naive CD8+ T cells from blood, with Jurkat cell RNA spiked in. As to subset: FACS-sorted CD8+CD4-CCR7+CD45RA+ naive T cells. The TCR originated in a human donor in good health. Some libraries in this study had Jurkat cell RNA spiked in. The CDR3 DNA reads as TGTGCCAGCACCCCCGGGGGGGAAGAGACCCAGTACTTC. Protein product: CASTPGGEETQYF.